This TCR beta chain was sequenced during a study of CD8 T cells in Susac syndrome. The CDR3 is 18 residues long. Unmatched junction bases numbered 10, after V lost 3 bases and J lost 1 base. CDR1 and CDR2 (germline): LGHNA, YNFKEQ. RNA in amounts of roughly 0.5 to 1 ug was reverse transcribed with random hexamers. TCRdb re-called the immunoSEQ multiplex PCR reads with MiXCR, one entry per CDR3 protein. The top ten hold approximately 0.12% of the sample, which has roughly 120,000 distinct CDR3 sequences, 94% seen once. Specimen: CD4+ T cells from PBMCs. The sequence came from a human donor with multiple sclerosis. The genes are TRBV4-2 and TRBJ2-5; the match to TRBD2 covers 11 bases. Here the CDR3 reads CASSHRPSGGTIQETQYF. DNA for the CDR3: TGTGCCAGCAGCCATCGGCCTAGCGGGGGGACTATCCAAGAGACCCAGTACTTC.